The 24 T cell receptor beta chains presented below share a single source sample, sequenced in a study of early T cells in non-severe SARS-CoV-2 infection. In TCRdb, the 5' RACE reads were re-called with MiXCR into one record per CDR3 protein. Of more than 85,000 distinct CDR3 sequences listed, around an eighth are singletons. Sequencing was performed on whole blood, taken at baseline. The origin of the receptors is an adult who was a healthcare worker with PCR-confirmed SARS-CoV-2 infection or an uninfected control (not recorded which).

V usage is TRBV7-2 and J usage is TRBJ2-7, with D unresolved. Germline CDR1 reads SGHTA; CDR2 reads FQGNSA. V lost 1 base and J 6 bases, leaving 4 bases between the germline ends. The CDR3 runs 11 residues. Here the CDR3 DNA reads TGTGCCAGCAGCTTAGAGAGCGAGCAGTACTTC. Residues: CASSLESEQYF.

A few counts support this clonotype. The V call is TRBV5-1, the J call TRBJ2-1; 10 nucleotides agree with TRBD2. V was clipped by 7 bases and J by 8 bases; unmatched bases: 9. Germline assignment: CDR1 SGHRS and CDR2 YFSETQ. The CDR3 length is 14 residues. CDR3 coding DNA: TGCGCCAGCCGCAGACTAGCGGGCAGCGATGAGCAGTTCTTC. This codes for CASRRLAGSDEQFF.

A word on this clonotype: It is likely a read error, because the conserved phenylalanine at the end of the CDR3 is missing. No DNA is shown, since the ends of the CDR3 on it are uncertain; the CDR3 is the one TCRdb lists. V and J are TRBV29-1 and TRBJ1-2. The CDR3 is made up of 12 amino acids, end residues included. Looked up from germline, CDR1 is SQVTM and CDR2 is ANQGSEA. The CDR3: CSVETRTGANTC.

This clonotype has more than one count but fewer than ten. This sequence joins TRBV7-9 and TRBJ1-5; TRBD1 might be the D (5 bases). Trimming stripped 4 bases from V and 0 bases from J, with 13 bases between. In germline, CDR1 is SEHNR, CDR2 FQNEAQ (reference sequence). The CDR3 sequence is 16 residues long. CDR3: CASSSGGAYSNQPQHF. The CDR3 DNA reads TGTGCCAGCAGCTCCGGGGGAGCGTATAGCAATCAGCCCCAGCATTTT.

The chain links TRBV12-3 or TRBV12-4 to TRBJ1-2; D is ambiguous. The CDR3 is made up of 13 amino acids. The V gene lost 3 bases and the J gene lost 6 bases, with 11 bases spanning the gap. Written as DNA, the CDR3 is TGTGCCAGCAGTTTTATCCTCGGCGATGGCTACACCTTC. It specifies CASSFILGDGYTF.

V gene TRBV20-1 combines with J gene TRBJ1-2, with TRBD1 matching over 9 bases. V gave up 5 bases and J gave up 10 bases; unmatched junction bases: 8. Germline V gene sequence: CDR1 DFQATT, CDR2 SNEGSKA (reference sequence). The CDR3 is 12 residues long. CDR3 DNA sequence: TGCAGTGCTCCCGGGGACAGGGTTGACTACACCTTC. This encodes CSAPGDRVDYTF.

V is TRBV18 and J is TRBJ1-3; 7 bases are shared with TRBD1. CDR3 length: 17 residues. V gave up 3 bases and J gave up 0 bases; unmatched junction bases: 8. Germline lookup yields CDR1 KGHSH and CDR2 LQKENI. CDR3 sequence (DNA): TGTGCCAGCTCACCTCGCCCGGGACAGTTCTCTGGAAACACCATATATTTT. It translates to CASSPRPGQFSGNTIYF.

There are a few counts of this clonotype. This chain joins TRBV20-1 and TRBJ2-3; no definite D call. Trimming removed 0 bases at V and 4 bases at J, with 17 bases between. The length of the CDR3 is 16 residues. Germline CDR1 DFQATT, CDR2 SNEGSKA (reference sequence). The CDR3 loop reads CSARDSAAPNPDTQYF. The CDR3 coding sequence is TGCAGTGCTAGAGATAGTGCGGCCCCGAACCCAGATACGCAGTATTTT.

J is TRBJ2-7 and V is TRBV5-1; perhaps TRBD1 as D (5 bases). The germline V gene has CDR1 SGHRS and CDR2 YFSETQ. V was cut by 4 bases and J by 2 bases, with 16 bases left in between. The CDR3 runs 15 residues. This CDR3 reads CASSTPQGSPYEQYF. The DNA of the CDR3 is TGCGCCAGCAGCACCCCCCAGGGTTCGCCCTACGAGCAGTACTTC.

This clonotype was counted between two and nine times. The rearrangement links TRBV20-1 to TRBJ1-1; D is undetermined. CDR3 length: 13 residues. Germline CDR1 reads DFQATT; CDR2 reads SNEGSKA (reference sequence). V lost 7 bases, J lost 5 bases, and 17 bases lay in between. The CDR3 sequence is CSGRIRLGTEAFF. As DNA, the CDR3 is TGCAGTGGTCGAATTAGGCTAGGGACTGAAGCTTTCTTT.

The sample holds a few counts of this clonotype. The chain joins TRBV27 to TRBJ1-1; unclear D gene. Germline V gene sequence: CDR1 MNHEY, CDR2 SMNVEV (reference sequence). Deletions cut 4 bases from V and 4 bases from J, with 13 bases between. The CDR3 runs to 14 residues. The CDR3: CASSYRGGSTEAFF. CDR3 sequence (DNA): TGTGCCAGCAGTTACCGGGGAGGAAGCACTGAAGCTTTCTTT.

This clonotype was seen ten or more times. The V and J genes are TRBV20-1 and TRBJ2-2; D might be TRBD1 or TRBD2, each matching 5 bases. CDR1 DFQATT and CDR2 SNEGSKA come from the germline V gene (reference sequence). Trimming left V 6 bases short and J 1 base short, with 12 bases between. This CDR3 comprises 14 residues. The CDR3 spells CSAPGTGNTGELFF. As DNA, the CDR3 is TGCAGTGCCCCCGGGACCGGGAACACCGGGGAGCTGTTTTTT.

The chain couples TRBV5-1 to TRBJ2-5; the D is unclear. CDR3 size: 12 residues. With 2 bases removed from V and 0 bases from J, the gap between germline ends came to 2 bases. Germline CDR1 is SGHRS and CDR2 is YFSETQ. The CDR3 nucleotides read TGCGCCAGCAGCTTTAACCAAGAGACCCAGTACTTC. Its translation is CASSFNQETQYF.

This clonotype was detected a few times. The genes are TRBV7-6 and TRBJ2-7; 7 bases line up with TRBD1. Germline V gives CDR1 SGHVS, CDR2 FNYEAQ. The CDR3 is 15 amino acids. The V and J ends lost 1 base and 2 bases, in that order; junction bases with no gene match: 5. The DNA for the CDR3 is TGTGCCAGCAGCTTAGGGGACAGAGGGACCTACGAGCAGTACTTC. Translating it yields CASSLGDRGTYEQYF.

J is TRBJ2-1 and V is TRBV5-1, with TRBD1 identical over 7 bases. V dropped 1 base and J dropped 7; count of bases not matched to a gene: 11. The V gene's germline CDR1 is SGHRS and CDR2 YFSETQ. CDR3 size: 16 residues. The CDR3 nucleotides read TGCGCCAGCAGCTTGACAGGTAACAGGGGTTCGAATGAGCAGTTCTTC. This encodes CASSLTGNRGSNEQFF.

This clonotype has a handful of counts. The V gene is TRBV7-8, the J gene TRBJ2-7, with 11 bases that match TRBD2. Germline loops: CDR1 SGHVS, CDR2 FQNEAQ. V was clipped by 5 bases and J by 12 bases; unmatched bases: 18. The CDR3 runs to 16 residues. The CDR3 loop reads CASSPVTGTSGPWRYF. The CDR3 bases are TGTGCCAGCAGCCCTGTGACCGGGACTAGCGGTCCGTGGAGGTACTTC. The complete variable domain, with remaining parts taken from reference TRBV7-8 and TRBJ2-7, reads GAGVSQSPRYKVAKRGQDVALRCDPISGHVSLFWYQQALGQGPEFLTYFQNEAQLDKSGLPSDRFFAERPEGSVSTLKIQRTQQEDSAVYLCASSPVTGTSGPWRYFGPGTRLTVT.

The V gene is TRBV12-3 or TRBV12-4, the J gene TRBJ2-3; 9 bases line up with TRBD1. The CDR3 spans 14 residues. With 5 bases clipped from V and 6 bases from J, the junction kept 6 bases outside the gene matches. The CDR3 DNA reads TGTGCCAGCAGTCCCCGGGACAGGGTGGATACGCAGTATTTT. This translates into CASSPRDRVDTQYF.

This clonotype was seen many times. V gene TRBV10-1 combines with J gene TRBJ2-3; D remains ambiguous. The V gene's germline CDR1 is WNHNN and CDR2 SYGVQD (reference sequence). This CDR3 has 14 amino acids. The V and J ends lost 2 bases and 1 base respectively, with 7 bases between them. The CDR3 here is CASSEVPGTDTQYF. CDR3 sequence (DNA): TGCGCCAGCAGTGAGGTACCGGGCACAGATACGCAGTATTTT.

Ten or more counts support this clonotype. The chain couples TRBV6-5 to TRBJ2-3; D is ambiguous. The CDR3 runs 14 residues. Germline V gives CDR1 MNHEY, CDR2 SVGAGI. The germline V and J ends were trimmed by 2 bases and 3 bases, with 9 bases remaining between them. CDR3 bases: TGTGCCAGCAGTTACCTCCGCGGAACAGATACGCAGTATTTT. Translation: CASSYLRGTDTQYF.

V gene TRBV12-3 or TRBV12-4 combines with J gene TRBJ1-2, with D tentatively TRBD1 (5 bases). The CDR3 has 15 amino acids. V dropped 5 bases and J dropped 2 bases, with 15 bases sitting between them. CDR3 protein: CASSPRPGGNYGYTF. The CDR3 coding sequence is TGTGCCAGCAGTCCCCGACCGGGGGGAAACTATGGCTACACCTTC.

The chain uses TRBV3-1 and TRBJ1-1; D perhaps matches TRBD1 (6 bases). Trimming stripped 6 bases from V and 0 bases from J, with 11 bases between. CDR1 and CDR2 from the germline V gene are LGHDT and YNNKEL (reference sequence). The CDR3 loop spans 14 amino acids. In nucleotides, the CDR3 is TGTGCCAGCAGGCCAACAGGGATGAACACTGAAGCTTTCTTT. It translates to CASRPTGMNTEAFF.

This clonotype was seen ten or more times. This chain connects TRBV4-1 to TRBJ2-1, with 8 bases aligning to TRBD2. Trimming removed 0 bases from V and 5 bases from J; junction bases left unmatched: 15. The CDR3 is 19 residues long. The V gene's germline CDR1 is MGHRA and CDR2 YSYEKL. CDR3 DNA sequence: TGCGCCAGCAGCCAAGAGGTCGGACAGCGGGGGAAATCAGACAATGAGCAGTTCTTC. Amino acid sequence: CASSQEVGQRGKSDNEQFF.

This clonotype was recorded a few times. The chain recombines TRBV7-2 with TRBJ2-7; D unclear. This CDR3 region has 17 residues. Germline CDR1 is SGHTA and CDR2 is FQGNSA. Deletions cut 1 base from V and 0 bases from J, with 16 bases between. In DNA form, the CDR3 reads TGTGCCAGCAGCTTAGTCGGGTCAGCAAAAAGCTCCTACGAGCAGTACTTC. It yields the protein CASSLVGSAKSSYEQYF.

The CDR3 here is CSVDFGTISYNEQFF. The CDR3 DNA follows: TGCAGCGTTGACTTCGGGACTATCTCCTACAATGAGCAGTTCTTC. The chain carries TRBV29-1 and TRBJ2-1, with 7 bases fitting TRBD2. With V trimmed by 3 bases and J by 0 bases, 5 bases remained unmatched. This CDR3 has 15 residues. Germline CDR1 reads SQVTM; CDR2 reads ANQGSEA.